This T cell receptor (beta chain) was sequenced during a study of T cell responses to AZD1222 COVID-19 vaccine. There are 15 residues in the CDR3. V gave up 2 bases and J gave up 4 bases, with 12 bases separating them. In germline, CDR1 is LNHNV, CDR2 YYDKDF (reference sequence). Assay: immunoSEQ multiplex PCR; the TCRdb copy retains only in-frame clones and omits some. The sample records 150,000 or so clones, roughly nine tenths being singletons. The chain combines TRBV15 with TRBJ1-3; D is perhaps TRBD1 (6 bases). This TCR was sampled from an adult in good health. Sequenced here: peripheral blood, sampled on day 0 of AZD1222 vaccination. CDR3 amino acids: CATSRLGGAGNTIYF. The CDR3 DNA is TGTGCCACCAGCAGACTGGGGGGCGCAGGAAACACCATATATTTT.